The rows below give T cell receptor beta chains drawn from one sample of a study of cytomegalovirus exposure and HLA in healthy donors. Assay used: immunoSEQ multiplex PCR; TCRdb lists only in-frame clones, some missing. The profile covers over 150,000 clones, with approximately 79% appearing a single time and roughly 1.4% taken by the ten largest. Sample: PBMCs. These receptors were collected from a man aged 60-69 years in good health and CMV-seronegative. The CDR3 runs from the conserved cysteine through the conserved F or W. Fields, in order: J gene, V gene, D gene, clone size, CDR3 DNA, CDR3 protein. D genes are given only for firm matches. Size is omitted from some rows. Given values are once, few, many or a class for expanded clones.

TRBJ1-2 TRBV7-6 TRBD1 few TGTGCCAGCAGCTTAAGACGGTTCGGGACAGGAAATGGCTACACCTTC CASSLRRFGTGNGYTF
TRBJ1-6 TRBV4-3 TRBD1 NA TGCGCCAGCAGCCATGGGGACAGGGGCGGCTCACCCCTCCACTTT CASSHGDRGGSPLHF
TRBJ2-7 TRBV21-1 NA NA TGTGCCAGCAGCAAATGGGTCCGACCAGGACAGCTCTTTTACGAGCAGTACTTC CASSKWVRPGQLFYEQYF
TRBJ2-1 TRBV19 TRBD2 NA TGTGCCAGTAGTTTCGGACTAGCGGGGGGTCGGAGCTCCTACAATGAGCAGTTCTTC CASSFGLAGGRSSYNEQFF
TRBJ2-7 TRBV5-4 TRBD2 NA TGTGCCAGCAGCCCCAGGGGAAGGACTAGCGGGAGTGAGCAGTACTTC CASSPRGRTSGSEQYF
TRBJ2-5 TRBV7-2 TRBD1 NA TGTGCCAGCAGCTTTGGACAGGGACAGGGGGAGACCCAGTACTTC CASSFGQGQGETQYF
TRBJ1-1 TRBV9 NA NA TGTGCCAGCAGCGTAGCTCAGGGGATAAACACTGAAGCTTTCTTT CASSVAQGINTEAFF
TRBJ2-1 TRBV9 NA few TGTGCCAGCAGCCCACCGGGGATGAATGAGCAGTTCTTC CASSPPGMNEQFF
TRBJ1-2 TRBV7-2 NA NA TGTGCCAGCAGCTTAGTACAGGGCTACACCTTC CASSLVQGYTF
TRBJ2-3 TRBV18 NA NA TGTGCCAGCTCACCAGGGGCGACCACAGATACGCAGTATTTT CASSPGATTDTQYF
TRBJ2-1 TRBV19 TRBD2 NA TGTGCCAGTAGTAGAGCGGGAGGTTTGGGCGATGAGCAGTTCTTC CASSRAGGLGDEQFF
TRBJ1-6 TRBV2 NA few TGTGCCAGCAGTGGAGCGAGGATATATAATTCACCCCTCCACTTT CASSGARIYNSPLHF
TRBJ1-1 TRBV6-6 TRBD1 NA TGTGCCAGCAGTCAGGGACAGGGGTCGGCTTTCTTT CASSQGQGSAFF
TRBJ2-3 TRBV23-1 NA NA TGCGCCAGCAGTCAATCTCAGGCGTACACAGATACGCAGTATTTT CASSQSQAYTDTQYF
TRBJ1-2 TRBV28 NA once TGTGCCAGCAGTTTAGAAACGGTACCCTATGGCTACACCTTC CASSLETVPYGYTF
TRBJ2-7 TRBV7-3 NA NA TGTGCCAGCAGCTTAGACCCCGGAGCGGTTGCCTACGAGCAGTACTTC CASSLDPGAVAYEQYF
TRBJ2-5 TRBV7-7 TRBD1 NA TGTGCCAGCAGCTTAGCGGGACAGGACCAAGAGACCCAGTACTTC CASSLAGQDQETQYF
TRBJ1-2 TRBV28 NA few TGTGCCAGCAGTTTGGGGGGATACTATGGCTACACCTTC CASSLGGYYGYTF
TRBJ2-3 TRBV28 TRBD2 few TGTGCCAGCAGCCTCCGGGACTACCGTGATACGCAGTATTTT CASSLRDYRDTQYF
TRBJ2-2 TRBV19 TRBD2 NA TGTGCCAGTAGTATAGAAAGCGGGAGTGGCTCCGGGGAGCTGTTTTTT CASSIESGSGSGELFF
TRBJ1-2 TRBV5-1 TRBD1 NA TGCGCCAGCAGCGGGCAGCGACAGGGTGGCTACACCTTC CASSGQRQGGYTF
TRBJ1-1 TRBV18 TRBD1 NA TGTGCCAGCTCACCAGGGACAGGGGTTGACACTGAAGCTTTCTTT CASSPGTGVDTEAFF
TRBJ2-7 TRBV29-1 TRBD2 NA TGCAGCGTTGCGGCTAGCGGGAGATACGAGCAGTACTTC CSVAASGRYEQYF
TRBJ2-1 TRBV9 TRBD2 NA TGTGCCAGCAGCGGGACTAGCGGATACAATGAGCAGTTCTTC CASSGTSGYNEQFF
TRBJ2-1 TRBV5-1 TRBD2 NA TGCGCCAGCGTATTAATAGCGGGGTCCTACAATGAGCAGTTCTTC CASVLIAGSYNEQFF
TRBJ2-3 TRBV10-3 TRBD2 NA TGTGCCATCAGTGAGTCTAGCGGGAGGGCCTTTGGTACAGATACGCAGTATTTT CAISESSGRAFGTDTQYF
TRBJ2-1 TRBV5-4 TRBD2 once TGTGCCAGCAGCTTCCGGGTAGCGGGGGAGTGGAATGAGCAGTTCTTC CASSFRVAGEWNEQFF
TRBJ2-3 TRBV11-2 TRBD1 NA TGTGCCAGCAGCCAGACAGGGGGCGCAACAGATACGCAGTATTTT CASSQTGGATDTQYF
TRBJ2-7 TRBV2 TRBD2 NA TGTGCCAGCAAATGGGCGGGAGCTCCCTACGAGCAGTACTTC CASKWAGAPYEQYF
TRBJ1-1 TRBV28 NA NA TGTGCCAGCAGTCCTATGGGGGGGGTCAGGGGGAACACTGAAGCTTTCTTT CASSPMGGVRGNTEAFF
TRBJ1-6 TRBV27 NA NA TGTGCCAGCAGTTACCGCCGGGGTAGTGATTCACCCCTCCACTTT CASSYRRGSDSPLHF
TRBJ1-2 TRBV25-1 NA NA TGTGCCAGCAGTGAACATAAGACAGTCGGTGGCTACACCTTC CASSEHKTVGGYTF
TRBJ2-1 TRBV7-8 TRBD1 NA TGTGCCAGCAGCCCGGGGGGGACAGGGGGGAATGAGCAGTTCTTC CASSPGGTGGNEQFF
TRBJ2-7 TRBV27 TRBD1 once TGTGCCAGCAGTTTTCAACAGGGGACCTACGAGCAGTACTTC CASSFQQGTYEQYF
TRBJ2-7 TRBV7-2 TRBD1 NA TGTGCCAGCAGTCAGACAGGGGTGAGCTCCTACGAGCAGTACTTC CASSQTGVSSYEQYF
TRBJ2-3 TRBV5-1 NA NA TGCGCCAGCAGTCTCAGTCCCGGGGCAGATACGCAGTATTTT CASSLSPGADTQYF
TRBJ2-3 TRBV7-9 TRBD2 NA TGTGCCAGCAGCTCCATCCTAGCGGGGGGCACAGATACGCAGTATTTT CASSSILAGGTDTQYF
TRBJ2-3 TRBV2 TRBD2 NA TGTGCCAGCAGGCCCGGACTAGCGGGAGGGCCAGATACGCAGTATTTT CASRPGLAGGPDTQYF
TRBJ1-5 TRBV6-1 NA NA TGTGCCAGCAGTGGCCCAGGGAGGAGCAATCAGCCCCAGCATTTT CASSGPGRSNQPQHF
TRBJ2-7 TRBV5-4 NA NA TGTGCCAGCAGCTCTGGCGGTAGAATCTACGAGCAGTACTTC CASSSGGRIYEQYF
TRBJ2-5 TRBV5-4 TRBD2 NA TGTGCCAGCAGCCCTACGGGAGGCCGGCAAGAGACCCAGTACTTC CASSPTGGRQETQYF
TRBJ1-2 TRBV5-4 NA once TGTGCCAGCAGCCCTATTGAGGTTCGATCCCCGCCGCGCTACACCTTC CASSPIEVRSPPRYTF
TRBJ2-7 TRBV30 TRBD1 NA TGTGCCTGGGGACAGGTCTCCTACGAGCAGTACTTC CAWGQVSYEQYF